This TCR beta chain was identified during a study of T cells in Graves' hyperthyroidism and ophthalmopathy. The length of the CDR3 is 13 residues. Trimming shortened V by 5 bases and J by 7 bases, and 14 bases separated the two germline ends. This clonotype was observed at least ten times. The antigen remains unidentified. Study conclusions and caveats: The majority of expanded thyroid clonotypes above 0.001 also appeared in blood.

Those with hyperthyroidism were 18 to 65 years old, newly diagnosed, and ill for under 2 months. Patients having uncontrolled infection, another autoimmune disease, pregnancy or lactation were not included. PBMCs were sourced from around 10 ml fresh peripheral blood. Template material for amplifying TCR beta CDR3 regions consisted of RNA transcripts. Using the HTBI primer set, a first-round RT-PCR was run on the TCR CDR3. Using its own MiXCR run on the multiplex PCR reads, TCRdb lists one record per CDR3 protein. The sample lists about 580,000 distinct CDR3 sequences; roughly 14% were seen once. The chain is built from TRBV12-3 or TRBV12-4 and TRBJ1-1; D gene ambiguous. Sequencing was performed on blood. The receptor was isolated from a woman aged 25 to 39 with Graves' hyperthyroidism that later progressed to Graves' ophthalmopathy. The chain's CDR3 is CASSPLGPDEAFF. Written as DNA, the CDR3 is TGTGCCAGCAGTCCCCTCGGTCCCGATGAAGCTTTCTTT.